The clone carrying this T cell receptor beta chain was seen only a few times. The antigen is not known. Documented time point: week 47, end of study. What each vaccine dose contained was 300 ug of mutant IDH1 20-mer peptide, accompanied by topical imiquimod. There were eight vaccinations for patients, given in weeks 1, 3, 5, 7, 11, 15, 19 and 23. These data belong to a study of a mutant IDH1 vaccine in newly diagnosed glioma. About the research overall: Once 4-6 weeks had passed after radiotherapy alone, vaccination started, or it started with temozolomide cycles. Sex distribution of treated patients was roughly 60% male and approximately 38% female; mean age was about 41 years.

Sequencing used immunoSEQ multiplex PCR; TCRdb keeps in-frame clones, though not all of them. Of more than 50,000 clones in the sample, less than 75% were seen once. CDR3 size: 15 residues. The V gene end was trimmed by 1 base and the J gene end by 3 bases; junction bases not matched to a gene: 3. In germline, CDR1 is PRHDT, CDR2 FYEKMQ (reference sequence). This TCR was sampled from a man in his forties or fifties with glioma. Some clones in this sample may be carry-over from other donors' samples. The chain has TRBV13 and TRBJ1-3, with 7 bases fitting TRBD1. The specimen was peripheral blood mononuclear cells (PBMCs), collected from a glioma patient whose treatment included an IDH1 peptide vaccine. The CDR3 DNA is TGTGCCAGCAGCTTAGCAGGGGGTGTTGGAAACACCATATATTTT. Translating it yields CASSLAGGVGNTIYF.